This T cell receptor (beta chain) was documented in a study of blood T cell repertoires in COVID-19 (TCRdb year 2020). Describing the broader study: Collaborator samples came from the United States, Italy and Spain and covered acute and convalescent phases of COVID-19. The prospective study material was composed of cDNA or gDNA derived from T cells, B-cell-depleted T cells, or PBMCs. Deeply sampled blood TCRbeta repertoires from subjects exposed to, actively infected with, or recovered from COVID-19 were included in the dataset. The repertoires were released in a freely available public database intended as a resource for research on the immune response to SARS-CoV-2. Samples were obtained from the ongoing ImmuneRACE study (first 160 participants) and from about 1,300 subjects provided by 6 global collaborators. A de-identified subject ID, COVID-19 status, age in years and sex were almost always included in the sample metadata. Where available, HLA class I and class II types were obtained from metadata supplied by the sample provider rather than from assay-based typing. The full study reports these points: How much clinical and demographic metadata was included differed by source and by participant, and the metadata was provided uncurated.

The germline V gene yields SNHLY for CDR1 and FYNNEI for CDR2. Trimming costs V 5 bases and J 4 bases, and their ends lie 3 bases apart. From the cysteine up to the phenylalanine, the CDR3 has a length of 10 residues. The retained sequence is limited to the CDR3, 30 bases, with the frame set at the first base. The immunoSEQ Assay, a bias-controlled multiplex PCR, was used to amplify TCRbeta CDR3 regions from genomic DNA. The published analysis was carried out like this. The number of nucleated cells in each sample was estimated by amplification of reference gene primers within the assay. To quantify the absolute abundance of each unique TCRbeta CDR3 rearrangement, sequence reads were collapsed and filtered. For each sample, productive Simpson clonality was calculated as the square root of Simpson's diversity index across productive rearrangements. Imported from immuneACCESS, the table was reduced by TCRdb to in-frame sequences with V and J called. These copies leave out some clones; in studies compared against another copy, an unresolved V gene accounts for under half, and the cause of the remainder is not known. D and trimming were read from the DNA, whereas the V and J calls and clone size are those reported in that table. Across this sample there are hundreds of thousands of clones, with about 90% seen only once. About 0.26% of the sample rests with the top ten.

As to this clone: Its cognate antigen has yet to be identified. No much larger clonotype is one base removed from it; base qualities were not supplied.

Collaborating institutions collected whole blood in K2EDTA tubes following their own protocols. For TCRbeta analysis, collaborator samples were shipped as frozen whole blood, as isolated PBMCs, or as DNA extracted from either sample type. The V and J segments used are TRBV2 and TRBJ2-7, with no confident D gene call. This TCR derives from a woman in her late teens or twenties with acute or convalescent COVID-19. The sample consisted of peripheral blood. The sequence in DNA is TGTGCCAGCAGTCGTTACGAGCAGTACTTC. Translated, it gives CASSRYEQYF.